The rows below give T cell receptor beta chains drawn from one sample of a study of blood T cell repertoires in COVID-19. This table comes from immunoSEQ multiplex PCR, and its TCRdb copy is limited to in-frame clones, with some not included. Of 120,000 or so clones listed, 87% are singletons. Source material: peripheral blood. All receptors derive from a woman aged 55-70 years with acute or convalescent COVID-19. Each CDR3 is given with its conserved first and last residue. D genes are given only for firm matches. Size is stated for part of the rows, as once, few or many counts, or as a class when the clone is expanded.

D gene: TRBD1; J gene: TRBJ2-1; V gene: TRBV24-1; clone size: -; CDR3 DNA: TGTGCCACCAGTGATGGGACAGGGGGCTTAGATGAGCAGTTCTTC; CDR3 protein: CATSDGTGGLDEQFF
D gene: TRBD2; J gene: TRBJ2-2; V gene: TRBV5-1; clone size: -; CDR3 DNA: TGCGCCAGCAGCGTAGTAGCGGGAGGAGGCACCGGGGAGCTGTTTTTT; CDR3 protein: CASSVVAGGGTGELFF
D gene: -; J gene: TRBJ2-6; V gene: TRBV7-2; clone size: -; CDR3 DNA: TGTGCCAGCAGCTCCCGTTCGGCTGGGGCCAACGTCCTGACTTTC; CDR3 protein: CASSSRSAGANVLTF
D gene: TRBD2; J gene: TRBJ2-2; V gene: TRBV24-1; clone size: few; CDR3 DNA: TGTGCCACCAGTCGACCTGGACTAGCCGGGACCGGGGAGCTGTTTTTT; CDR3 protein: CATSRPGLAGTGELFF
D gene: -; J gene: TRBJ2-1; V gene: TRBV29-1; clone size: few; CDR3 DNA: TGCAGCGTTGAAGATGCGGGGAGCTCCTACAATGAGCAGTTCTTC; CDR3 protein: CSVEDAGSSYNEQFF
D gene: TRBD1; J gene: TRBJ1-1; V gene: TRBV27; clone size: -; CDR3 DNA: TGTGCCAGCAGTCGACAGGGGCGAAACACTGAAGCTTTCTTT; CDR3 protein: CASSRQGRNTEAFF
D gene: TRBD1; J gene: TRBJ2-7; V gene: TRBV18; clone size: once; CDR3 DNA: TGTGCCAGCTCACTAGGGACAGCCAGCTCCTACGAGCAGTACTTC; CDR3 protein: CASSLGTASSYEQYF
D gene: -; J gene: TRBJ1-5; V gene: TRBV19; clone size: -; CDR3 DNA: TGTGCCAGTAGTGAGCAGGGTCCGAATCAGCCCCAGCATTTT; CDR3 protein: CASSEQGPNQPQHF
D gene: TRBD1; J gene: TRBJ1-2; V gene: TRBV9; clone size: -; CDR3 DNA: TGTGCCAGCAGCCAAGGGACAGGGACATACTATGGCTACACCTTC; CDR3 protein: CASSQGTGTYYGYTF
D gene: TRBD1; J gene: TRBJ1-3; V gene: TRBV6-5; clone size: once; CDR3 DNA: TGTGCCAGCAGTTACTCGCGACAGGGCTCTGGAAACACCATATATTTT; CDR3 protein: CASSYSRQGSGNTIYF
D gene: -; J gene: TRBJ2-1; V gene: TRBV12-3/TRBV12-4; clone size: -; CDR3 DNA: TGTGCCAGCAGTACCCCCCAGGGAGAGCAGTTCTTC; CDR3 protein: CASSTPQGEQFF
D gene: -; J gene: TRBJ1-2; V gene: TRBV5-8; clone size: -; CDR3 DNA: TGTGCCAGCAATCGATATCCTACCTATGGCTACACCTTC; CDR3 protein: CASNRYPTYGYTF
D gene: -; J gene: TRBJ2-7; V gene: TRBV11-2; clone size: -; CDR3 DNA: TGTGCCAGCAGCCAATCCTACGAGCAGTACTTC; CDR3 protein: CASSQSYEQYF
D gene: -; J gene: TRBJ2-7; V gene: TRBV5-1; clone size: few; CDR3 DNA: TGCGCCAGCAGCTTGGTAGGGGGATCTACGAGGGAGCAGTACTTC; CDR3 protein: CASSLVGGSTREQYF
D gene: -; J gene: TRBJ1-5; V gene: TRBV5-8; clone size: -; CDR3 DNA: TGTGCCAGCACTTTGTCCCTGAATCAGCCCCAGCATTTT; CDR3 protein: CASTLSLNQPQHF
D gene: TRBD2; J gene: TRBJ2-1; V gene: TRBV7-9; clone size: -; CDR3 DNA: TGTGCCAGCAGTCCCACTAGCGGGAGGCTGAGTGAGCAGTTCTTC; CDR3 protein: CASSPTSGRLSEQFF
D gene: TRBD1; J gene: TRBJ1-2; V gene: TRBV28; clone size: -; CDR3 DNA: TGTGCCAGCAGTCCGAGGGACAGGGCTTATGGCTACACCTTC; CDR3 protein: CASSPRDRAYGYTF
D gene: -; J gene: TRBJ1-4; V gene: TRBV29-1; clone size: -; CDR3 DNA: TGCAGCGTTGAAATGGACTTTGATGAAAAACTGTTTTTT; CDR3 protein: CSVEMDFDEKLFF
D gene: TRBD2; J gene: TRBJ2-7; V gene: TRBV19; clone size: -; CDR3 DNA: TGTGCCAGTAGGAATAGCGGGCCCTACGAGCAGTACTTC; CDR3 protein: CASRNSGPYEQYF
D gene: TRBD2; J gene: TRBJ2-1; V gene: TRBV30; clone size: -; CDR3 DNA: TGTGCCTGGGGACTAGCTCCCATGAGCGAGCAGTTCTTC; CDR3 protein: CAWGLAPMSEQFF
D gene: TRBD1; J gene: TRBJ1-1; V gene: TRBV24-1; clone size: -; CDR3 DNA: TGTGCCACCAGTGACCCTAGGACAGGGGACACTGAAGCTTTCTTT; CDR3 protein: CATSDPRTGDTEAFF
D gene: -; J gene: TRBJ2-2; V gene: TRBV3-1/TRBV3-2; clone size: once; CDR3 DNA: TGTGCCAGCAGCCCCCCGGCCGGGGAGCTGTTTTTT; CDR3 protein: CASSPPAGELFF
D gene: -; J gene: TRBJ2-5; V gene: TRBV6-5; clone size: -; CDR3 DNA: TGTGCCAGCAGTTACGACTTCCAAGAGACCCAGTACTTC; CDR3 protein: CASSYDFQETQYF
D gene: -; J gene: TRBJ1-3; V gene: TRBV7-9; clone size: -; CDR3 DNA: TGTGCCAGCAGCTTCTCCCTAGACTCTGGAAACACCATATATTTT; CDR3 protein: CASSFSLDSGNTIYF
D gene: -; J gene: TRBJ1-5; V gene: TRBV2; clone size: -; CDR3 DNA: TGTGCCAGCAGTGTTTCAGGATATAATCAGCCCCAGCATTTT; CDR3 protein: CASSVSGYNQPQHF
D gene: -; J gene: TRBJ2-4; V gene: TRBV12-3/TRBV12-4; clone size: few; CDR3 DNA: TGTGCCAGCAGTTTAGTAGTAGACTTTCAGTACTTC; CDR3 protein: CASSLVVDFQYF
D gene: TRBD1; J gene: TRBJ1-4; V gene: TRBV28; clone size: -; CDR3 DNA: TGTGCCAGCAGGGTAGGCGGACAGGGGGCCAGGGAAAAACTGTTTTTT; CDR3 protein: CASRVGGQGAREKLFF
D gene: -; J gene: TRBJ1-5; V gene: TRBV5-6; clone size: -; CDR3 DNA: TGTGCCAGCAGCTTAAGGCAGGCACGCCATCAGCCCCAGCATTTT; CDR3 protein: CASSLRQARHQPQHF
D gene: -; J gene: TRBJ2-3; V gene: TRBV29-1; clone size: -; CDR3 DNA: TGCAGCGCTCTTGCAGGGTTTAGCACAGATACGCAGTATTTT; CDR3 protein: CSALAGFSTDTQYF
D gene: -; J gene: TRBJ1-2; V gene: TRBV28; clone size: -; CDR3 DNA: TGTGCCAGCAGTCCCTTGGGGGCAGGCCTCTCTAACTATGGCTACACCTTC; CDR3 protein: CASSPLGAGLSNYGYTF
D gene: TRBD2; J gene: TRBJ2-1; V gene: TRBV5-1; clone size: -; CDR3 DNA: TGCGCCAGCAGCTTGACGACTAGCGGGAGCCCAAGCTCCTACAATGAGCAGTTCTTC; CDR3 protein: CASSLTTSGSPSSYNEQFF
D gene: TRBD1; J gene: TRBJ1-1; V gene: TRBV7-9; clone size: -; CDR3 DNA: TGTGCCAGCAGCTCAGTTACAGGGGGGATTCGAGACACTGAAGCTTTCTTT; CDR3 protein: CASSSVTGGIRDTEAFF
D gene: -; J gene: TRBJ1-6; V gene: TRBV19; clone size: -; CDR3 DNA: TGTGCCAGTAGTCTCCTTCCCTTGGGGGGTAGTGTTAATTCACCCCTCCACTTT; CDR3 protein: CASSLLPLGGSVNSPLHF
D gene: TRBD1; J gene: TRBJ2-3; V gene: TRBV19; clone size: -; CDR3 DNA: TGTGCCAGTAGTATGGGACAGGGCGGGTCCGCAGATACGCAGTATTTT; CDR3 protein: CASSMGQGGSADTQYF
D gene: TRBD1; J gene: TRBJ1-6; V gene: TRBV18; clone size: -; CDR3 DNA: TGTGCCAGCTCACCTCTTGACAGGGGGAGCACCAGCTCCTATAATTCACCCCTCCACTTT; CDR3 protein: CASSPLDRGSTSSYNSPLHF
D gene: -; J gene: TRBJ2-5; V gene: TRBV19; clone size: -; CDR3 DNA: TGTGCCAGTAGTATTCTCAGCGAGGAGACCCAGTACTTC; CDR3 protein: CASSILSEETQYF
D gene: TRBD2; J gene: TRBJ2-3; V gene: TRBV3-1/TRBV3-2; clone size: few; CDR3 DNA: TGTGCCAGCAGCCACGGGACTAGCGCTTCAGATACGCAGTATTTT; CDR3 protein: CASSHGTSASDTQYF
D gene: TRBD1; J gene: TRBJ1-5; V gene: TRBV9; clone size: once; CDR3 DNA: TGTGCCAGCAGCGTCGGGGTGGGGGACAGTAATCAGCCCCAGCATTTT; CDR3 protein: CASSVGVGDSNQPQHF
D gene: -; J gene: TRBJ1-1; V gene: TRBV25-1; clone size: -; CDR3 DNA: TGTGCCAGCAGGGTGGGACTGGAAGCTTTCTTT; CDR3 protein: CASRVGLEAFF
D gene: -; J gene: TRBJ1-4; V gene: TRBV4-1; clone size: -; CDR3 DNA: TGCGCCAGCAGCCTAGGGACACCGGGGGGCGAAAAACTGTTTTTT; CDR3 protein: CASSLGTPGGEKLFF
D gene: -; J gene: TRBJ1-1; V gene: TRBV19; clone size: once; CDR3 DNA: TGTGCCAGTAGTAGACAGGTCCTGAACACTGAAGCTTTCTTT; CDR3 protein: CASSRQVLNTEAFF
D gene: -; J gene: TRBJ2-7; V gene: TRBV10-1; clone size: -; CDR3 DNA: TGCGCCAGCAGTGAATTCCGGGACTCCTACGAGCAGTACTTC; CDR3 protein: CASSEFRDSYEQYF
D gene: -; J gene: TRBJ2-2; V gene: TRBV11-3; clone size: -; CDR3 DNA: TGTGCCAGCAGCTTAGATACTGTGACAGGATGGACCGGGGAGCTGTTTTTT; CDR3 protein: CASSLDTVTGWTGELFF
D gene: TRBD2; J gene: TRBJ2-3; V gene: TRBV5-5; clone size: -; CDR3 DNA: TGTGCCAGCAGCTTGGTAGCGGGGTCAATCACAGATACGCAGTATTTT; CDR3 protein: CASSLVAGSITDTQYF
D gene: -; J gene: TRBJ1-2; V gene: TRBV28; clone size: -; CDR3 DNA: TGTGCCAGCAGTCCTCAGGGGTACGGCTACACCTTC; CDR3 protein: CASSPQGYGYTF
D gene: TRBD1; J gene: TRBJ2-2; V gene: TRBV5-4; clone size: -; CDR3 DNA: TGTGCCAGCAGCTTAGGGACAGACCCGAACACCGGGGAGCTGTTTTTT; CDR3 protein: CASSLGTDPNTGELFF
D gene: TRBD2; J gene: TRBJ2-5; V gene: TRBV11-3; clone size: -; CDR3 DNA: TGTGCCAGCAGCTCCGGGACTAGCGGGAGGACGGAGACCCAGTACTTC; CDR3 protein: CASSSGTSGRTETQYF
D gene: -; J gene: TRBJ2-3; V gene: TRBV15; clone size: -; CDR3 DNA: TGTGCCACCAGCAGGCGGCAACCAGGAGGGGATACGCAGTATTTT; CDR3 protein: CATSRRQPGGDTQYF
D gene: -; J gene: TRBJ1-2; V gene: TRBV4-2; clone size: -; CDR3 DNA: TGTGCCAGCAGCCCAAACATGGACGGGATTAACTATGGCTACACCTTC; CDR3 protein: CASSPNMDGINYGYTF
D gene: TRBD2; J gene: TRBJ2-2; V gene: TRBV10-3; clone size: -; CDR3 DNA: TGTGCCATCAGCCCCCCTAGCGGGAGAGGCAACGGGGAGCTGTTTTTT; CDR3 protein: CAISPPSGRGNGELFF
D gene: -; J gene: TRBJ1-2; V gene: TRBV4-2; clone size: -; CDR3 DNA: TGTGCCAGCAGCCAAGATTGGCGGCAGGGAGGAGGCTACACCTTC; CDR3 protein: CASSQDWRQGGGYTF
D gene: -; J gene: TRBJ1-2; V gene: TRBV18; clone size: -; CDR3 DNA: TGTGCCAGCTCACCACAGACACGCTACTCCAACTATGGCTACACCTTC; CDR3 protein: CASSPQTRYSNYGYTF
D gene: TRBD1; J gene: TRBJ1-2; V gene: TRBV3-1/TRBV3-2; clone size: -; CDR3 DNA: TGTGCCAGCAGCCAGCAGTGGACAGGGGATGGCTACACCTTC; CDR3 protein: CASSQQWTGDGYTF
D gene: -; J gene: TRBJ1-2; V gene: TRBV11-2; clone size: -; CDR3 DNA: TGTGCCAGCAGCTCCCCTCAGAGGCTTGGCTACACCTTC; CDR3 protein: CASSSPQRLGYTF
D gene: TRBD2; J gene: TRBJ2-5; V gene: TRBV30; clone size: -; CDR3 DNA: TGTGCCTGTACCTTAGGAGCGGGAGAGCGCGGGACCCAGTACTTC; CDR3 protein: CACTLGAGERGTQYF
D gene: -; J gene: TRBJ1-2; V gene: TRBV7-8; clone size: once; CDR3 DNA: TGTGCCAGCAGCTTACGATGGGGGCTTGACTATGGCTACACCTTC; CDR3 protein: CASSLRWGLDYGYTF
D gene: -; J gene: TRBJ2-1; V gene: TRBV6-5; clone size: -; CDR3 DNA: TGTGCCATCTCACTTCCGATGAACTACAATGAGCAGTTCTTC; CDR3 protein: CAISLPMNYNEQFF